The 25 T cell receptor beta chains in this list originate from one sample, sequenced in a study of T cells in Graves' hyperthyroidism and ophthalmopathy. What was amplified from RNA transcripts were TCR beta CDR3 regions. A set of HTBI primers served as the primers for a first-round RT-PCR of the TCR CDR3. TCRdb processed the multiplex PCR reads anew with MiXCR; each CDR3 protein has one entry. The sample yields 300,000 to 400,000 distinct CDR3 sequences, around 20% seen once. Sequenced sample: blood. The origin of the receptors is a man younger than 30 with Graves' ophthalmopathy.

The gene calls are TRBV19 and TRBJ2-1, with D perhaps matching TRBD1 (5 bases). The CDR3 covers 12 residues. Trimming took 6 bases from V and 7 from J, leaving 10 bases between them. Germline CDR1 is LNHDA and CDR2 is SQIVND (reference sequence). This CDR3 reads CASRTQGNEQFF. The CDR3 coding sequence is TGTGCCAGTAGGACCCAGGGTAATGAGCAGTTCTTC.

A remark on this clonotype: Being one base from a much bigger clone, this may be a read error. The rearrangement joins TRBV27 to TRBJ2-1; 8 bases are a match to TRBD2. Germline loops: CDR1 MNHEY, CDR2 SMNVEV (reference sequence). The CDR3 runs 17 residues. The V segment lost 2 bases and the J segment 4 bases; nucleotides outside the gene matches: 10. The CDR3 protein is CASSLGAGGLLYNEQFF. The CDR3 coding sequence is TGTGCCAGCAGTTTAGGGGCGGGGGGACTCTTATACAATGAGCAGTTCTTC.

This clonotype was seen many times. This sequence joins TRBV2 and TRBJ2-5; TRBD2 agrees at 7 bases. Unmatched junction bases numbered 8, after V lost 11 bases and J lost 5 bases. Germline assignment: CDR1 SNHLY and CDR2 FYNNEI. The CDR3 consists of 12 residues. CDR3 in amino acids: CASLGRSETQYF. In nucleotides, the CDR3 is TGTGCCTCCCTCGGGAGGTCCGAGACCCAGTACTTC.

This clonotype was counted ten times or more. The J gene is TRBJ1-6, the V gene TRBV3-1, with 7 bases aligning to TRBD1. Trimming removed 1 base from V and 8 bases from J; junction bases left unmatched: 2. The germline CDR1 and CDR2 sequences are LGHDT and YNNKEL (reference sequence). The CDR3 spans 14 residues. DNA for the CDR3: TGTGCCAGCAGCCAAGGACAGGGTGATTCACCCCTCCACTTT. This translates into CASSQGQGDSPLHF.

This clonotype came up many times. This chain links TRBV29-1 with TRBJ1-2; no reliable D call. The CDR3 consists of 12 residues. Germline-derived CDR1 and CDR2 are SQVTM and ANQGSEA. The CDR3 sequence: CSGELNGDGYTF. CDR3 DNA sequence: TGCAGTGGGGAACTAAATGGGGATGGCTACACCTTC. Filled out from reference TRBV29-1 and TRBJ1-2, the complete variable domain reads SAVISQKPSRDICQRGTSLTIQCQVDSQVTMMFWYRQQPGQSLTLIATANQGSEATYESGFVIDKFPISRPNLTFSTLTVSNMSPEDSSIYLCSGELNGDGYTFGSGTRLTVV.

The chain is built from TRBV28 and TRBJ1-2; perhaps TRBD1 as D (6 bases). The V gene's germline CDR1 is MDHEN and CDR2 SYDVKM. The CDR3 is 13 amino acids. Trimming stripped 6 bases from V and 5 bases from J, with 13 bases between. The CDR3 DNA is TGTGCCAGCAGCCCGGACAGCGTGTATGGCTACACCTTC. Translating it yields CASSPDSVYGYTF.

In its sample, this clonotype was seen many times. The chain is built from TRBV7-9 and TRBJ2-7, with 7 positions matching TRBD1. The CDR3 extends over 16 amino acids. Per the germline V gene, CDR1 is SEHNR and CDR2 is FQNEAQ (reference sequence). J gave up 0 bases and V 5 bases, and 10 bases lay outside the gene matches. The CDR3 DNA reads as TGTGCCAGCAGCCCCAGGCCCAGGGGGACCTCCTACGAGCAGTACTTC. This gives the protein CASSPRPRGTSYEQYF.

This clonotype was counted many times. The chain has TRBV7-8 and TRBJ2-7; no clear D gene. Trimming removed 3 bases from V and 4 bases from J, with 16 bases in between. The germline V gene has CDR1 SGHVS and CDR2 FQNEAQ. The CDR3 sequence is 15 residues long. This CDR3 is CASSFPYGRPYEQYF. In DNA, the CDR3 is TGTGCCAGCAGCTTCCCGTACGGCCGCCCATACGAGCAGTACTTC.

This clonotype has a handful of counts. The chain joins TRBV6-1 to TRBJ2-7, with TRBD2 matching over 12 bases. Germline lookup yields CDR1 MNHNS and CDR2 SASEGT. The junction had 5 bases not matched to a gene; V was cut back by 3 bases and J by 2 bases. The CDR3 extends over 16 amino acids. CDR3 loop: CASSDQTSGGPYEQYF. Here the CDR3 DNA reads TGTGCCAGCAGTGACCAGACTAGCGGGGGCCCCTACGAGCAGTACTTC.

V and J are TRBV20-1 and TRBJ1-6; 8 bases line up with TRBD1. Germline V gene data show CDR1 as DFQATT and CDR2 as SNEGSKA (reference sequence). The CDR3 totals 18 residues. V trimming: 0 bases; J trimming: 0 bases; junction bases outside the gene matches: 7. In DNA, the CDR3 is TGCAGTGCTAGAGACCAAGGACAGGGCGGCTCCTATAATTCACCCCTCCACTTT. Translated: CSARDQGQGGSYNSPLHF.

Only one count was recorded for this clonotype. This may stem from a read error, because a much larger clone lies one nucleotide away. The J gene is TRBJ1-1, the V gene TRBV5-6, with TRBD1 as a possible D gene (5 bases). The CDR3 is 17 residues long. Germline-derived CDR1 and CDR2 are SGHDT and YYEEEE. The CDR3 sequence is CVSSLVGDEVMNTEAFF. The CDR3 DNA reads TGTGTCAGCAGCTTGGTAGGGGACGAGGTCATGAACACTGAAGCTTTCTTT.

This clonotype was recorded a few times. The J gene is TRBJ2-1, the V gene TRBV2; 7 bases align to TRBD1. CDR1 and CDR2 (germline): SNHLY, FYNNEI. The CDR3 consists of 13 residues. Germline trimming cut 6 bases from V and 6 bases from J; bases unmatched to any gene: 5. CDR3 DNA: TGTGCCAGCAGGCCGGGACAGTTCAATGAGCAGTTCTTC. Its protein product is CASRPGQFNEQFF. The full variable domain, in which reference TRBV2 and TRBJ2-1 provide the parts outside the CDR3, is EPEVTQTPSHQVTQMGQEVILRCVPISNHLYFYWYRQILGQKVEFLVSFYNNEISEKSEIFDDQFSVERPDGSNFTLKIRSTKLEDSAMYFCASRPGQFNEQFFGPGTRLTVL.

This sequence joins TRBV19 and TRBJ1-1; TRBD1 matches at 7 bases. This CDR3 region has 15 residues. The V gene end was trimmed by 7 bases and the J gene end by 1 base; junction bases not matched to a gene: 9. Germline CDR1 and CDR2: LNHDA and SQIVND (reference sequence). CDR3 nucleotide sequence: TGTGCCAGTACCCCACAGGGGACGCGGAACACTGAAGCTTTCTTT. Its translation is CASTPQGTRNTEAFF. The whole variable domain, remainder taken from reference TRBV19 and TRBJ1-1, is DGGITQSPKYLFRKEGQNVTLSCEQNLNHDAMYWYRQDPGQGLRLIYYSQIVNDFQKGDIAEGYSVSREKKESFPLTVTSAQKNPTAFYLCASTPQGTRNTEAFFGQGTRLTVV.

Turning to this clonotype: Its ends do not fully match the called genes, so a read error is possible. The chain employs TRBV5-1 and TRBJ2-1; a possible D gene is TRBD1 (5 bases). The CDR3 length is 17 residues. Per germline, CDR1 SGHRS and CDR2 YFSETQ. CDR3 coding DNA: TGTGCCAGCAGGGTAGGTGGTGCAGGAGAGTCCTACAATGAGCAGTTCTTC. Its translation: CASRVGGAGESYNEQFF.

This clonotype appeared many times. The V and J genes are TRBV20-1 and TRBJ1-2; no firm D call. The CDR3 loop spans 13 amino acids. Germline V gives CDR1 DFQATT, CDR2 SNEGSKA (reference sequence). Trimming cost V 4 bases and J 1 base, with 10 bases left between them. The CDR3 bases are TGCAGTGCTATCGAGGTGAATAACTATGGCTACACCTTC. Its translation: CSAIEVNNYGYTF.

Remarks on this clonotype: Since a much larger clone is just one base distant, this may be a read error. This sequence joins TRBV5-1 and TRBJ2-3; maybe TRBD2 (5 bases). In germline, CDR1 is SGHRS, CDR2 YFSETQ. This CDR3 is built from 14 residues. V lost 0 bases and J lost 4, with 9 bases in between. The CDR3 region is CASSLAGSADTQYF. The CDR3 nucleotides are TGCGCCAGCAGCTTGGCGGGGTCGGCAGATACGCAGTATTTT.

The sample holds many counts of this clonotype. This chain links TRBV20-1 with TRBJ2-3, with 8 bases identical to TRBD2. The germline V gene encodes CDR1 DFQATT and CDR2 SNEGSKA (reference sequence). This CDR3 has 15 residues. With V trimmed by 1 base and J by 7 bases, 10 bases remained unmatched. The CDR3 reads CSARVPAGEVNTQYF. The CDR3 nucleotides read TGCAGTGCTAGAGTTCCAGCGGGGGAGGTAAATACGCAGTATTTT.

The CDR3 region is CASNTDGGLSNQPQHF. For the CDR3, the DNA is TGTGCCAGCAATACCGACGGGGGGCTAAGCAATCAGCCCCAGCATTTT. The V call is TRBV28, the J call TRBJ1-5, with D maybe TRBD1 (6 bases). The CDR3 has 16 residues. Between the trimmed V and J ends, which lost 7 bases and 1 base, there was a span of 17 bases. The germline CDR1 and CDR2 sequences are MDHEN and SYDVKM.

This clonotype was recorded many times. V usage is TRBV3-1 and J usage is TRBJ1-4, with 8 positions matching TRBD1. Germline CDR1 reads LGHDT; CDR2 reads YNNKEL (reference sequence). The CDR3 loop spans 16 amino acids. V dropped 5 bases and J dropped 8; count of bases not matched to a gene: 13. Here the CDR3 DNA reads TGTGCCAGCAGCGAACCGGGACAGGAGGGATGGGAAAAACTGTTTTTT. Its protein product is CASSEPGQEGWEKLFF.

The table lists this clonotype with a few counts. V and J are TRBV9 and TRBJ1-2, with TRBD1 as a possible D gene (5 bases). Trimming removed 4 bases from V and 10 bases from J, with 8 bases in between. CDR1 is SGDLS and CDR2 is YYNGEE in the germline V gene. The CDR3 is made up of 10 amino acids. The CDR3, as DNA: TGTGCCAGCAGCCCGGACACCTACACCTTC. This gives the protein CASSPDTYTF.

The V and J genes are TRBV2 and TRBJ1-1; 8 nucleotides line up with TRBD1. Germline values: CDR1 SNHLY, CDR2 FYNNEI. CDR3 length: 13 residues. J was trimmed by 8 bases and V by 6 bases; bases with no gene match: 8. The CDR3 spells CASSAHRDREAFF. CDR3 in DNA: TGTGCCAGCAGCGCCCACCGGGACAGGGAAGCTTTCTTT.

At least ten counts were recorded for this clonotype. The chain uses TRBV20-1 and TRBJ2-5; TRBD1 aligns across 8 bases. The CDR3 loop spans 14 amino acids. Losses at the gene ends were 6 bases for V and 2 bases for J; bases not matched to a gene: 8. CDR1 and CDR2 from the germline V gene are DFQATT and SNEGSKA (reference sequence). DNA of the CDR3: TGCAGTGCCACGGACAGGGAAGGTCAAGAGACCCAGTACTTC. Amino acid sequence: CSATDREGQETQYF.

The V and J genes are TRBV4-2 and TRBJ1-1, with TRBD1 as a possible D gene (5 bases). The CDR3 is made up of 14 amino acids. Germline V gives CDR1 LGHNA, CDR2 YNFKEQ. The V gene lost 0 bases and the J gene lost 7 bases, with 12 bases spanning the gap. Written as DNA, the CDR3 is TGTGCCAGCAGCCAAGAAGTGGGGGAAAATGAAGCTTTCTTT. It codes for CASSQEVGENEAFF.

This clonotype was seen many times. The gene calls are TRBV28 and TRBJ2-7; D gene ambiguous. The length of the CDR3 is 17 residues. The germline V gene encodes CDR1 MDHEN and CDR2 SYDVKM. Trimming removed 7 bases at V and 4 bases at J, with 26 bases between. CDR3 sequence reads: CASIGPTPPKYEYEQYF. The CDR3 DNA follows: TGTGCCAGCATAGGCCCGACACCCCCCAAGTATGAATACGAGCAGTACTTC.

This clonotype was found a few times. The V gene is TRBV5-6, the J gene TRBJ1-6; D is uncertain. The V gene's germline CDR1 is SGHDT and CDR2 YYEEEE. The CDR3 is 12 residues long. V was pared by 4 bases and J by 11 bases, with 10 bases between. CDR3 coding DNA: TGTGCCAGCAGCCGGGCGCTGGCACCCCTCCACTTT. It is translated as CASSRALAPLHF.